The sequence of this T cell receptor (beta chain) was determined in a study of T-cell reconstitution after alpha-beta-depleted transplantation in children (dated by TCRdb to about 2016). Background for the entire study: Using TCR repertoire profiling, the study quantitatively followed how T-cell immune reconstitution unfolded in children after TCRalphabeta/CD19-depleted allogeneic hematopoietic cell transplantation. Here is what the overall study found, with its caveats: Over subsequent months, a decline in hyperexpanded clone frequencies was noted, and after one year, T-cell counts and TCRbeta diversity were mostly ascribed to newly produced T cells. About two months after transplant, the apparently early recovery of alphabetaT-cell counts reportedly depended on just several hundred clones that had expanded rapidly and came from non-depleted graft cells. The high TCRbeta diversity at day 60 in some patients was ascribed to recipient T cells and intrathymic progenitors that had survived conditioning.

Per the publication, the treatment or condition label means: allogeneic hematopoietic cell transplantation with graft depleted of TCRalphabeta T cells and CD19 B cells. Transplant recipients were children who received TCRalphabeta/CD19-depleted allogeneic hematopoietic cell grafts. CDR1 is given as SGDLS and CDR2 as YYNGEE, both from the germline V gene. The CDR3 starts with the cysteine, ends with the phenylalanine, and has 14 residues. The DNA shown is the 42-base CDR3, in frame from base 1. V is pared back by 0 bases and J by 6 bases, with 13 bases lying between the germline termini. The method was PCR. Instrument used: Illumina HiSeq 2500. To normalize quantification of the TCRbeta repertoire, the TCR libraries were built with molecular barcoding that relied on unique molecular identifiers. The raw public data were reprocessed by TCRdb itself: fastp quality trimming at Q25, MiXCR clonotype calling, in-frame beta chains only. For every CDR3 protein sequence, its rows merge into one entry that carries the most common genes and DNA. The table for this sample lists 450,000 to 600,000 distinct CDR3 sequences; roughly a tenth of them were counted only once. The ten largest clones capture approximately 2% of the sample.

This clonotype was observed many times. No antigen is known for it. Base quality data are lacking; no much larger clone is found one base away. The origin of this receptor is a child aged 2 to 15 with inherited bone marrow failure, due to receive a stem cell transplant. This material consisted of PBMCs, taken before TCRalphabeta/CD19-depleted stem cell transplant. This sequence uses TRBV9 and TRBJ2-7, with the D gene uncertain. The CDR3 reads CASSVGGTTLEQYF. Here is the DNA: TGTGCCAGCAGCGTAGGGGGTACTACGCTCGAGCAGTACTTC.